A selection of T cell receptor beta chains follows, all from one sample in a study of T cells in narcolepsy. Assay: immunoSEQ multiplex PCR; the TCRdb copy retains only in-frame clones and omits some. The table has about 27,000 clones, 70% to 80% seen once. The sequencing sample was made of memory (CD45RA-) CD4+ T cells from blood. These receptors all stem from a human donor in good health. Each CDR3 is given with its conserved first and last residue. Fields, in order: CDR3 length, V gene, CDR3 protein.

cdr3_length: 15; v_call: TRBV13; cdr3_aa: CASSLGDREAHEQYF
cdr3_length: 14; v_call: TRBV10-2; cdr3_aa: CASSDGSRSYEQYF
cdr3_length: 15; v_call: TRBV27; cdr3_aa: CAGSVGQGTSYEQYF
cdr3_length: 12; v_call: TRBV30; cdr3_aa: CAWGQAGQPQHF
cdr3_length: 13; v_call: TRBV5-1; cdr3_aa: CASSVTWGETQYF
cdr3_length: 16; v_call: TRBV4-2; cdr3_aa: CASSQDGRAAGDEQYF
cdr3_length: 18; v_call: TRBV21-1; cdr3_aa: CASSKGEHSRDRVFGYTF
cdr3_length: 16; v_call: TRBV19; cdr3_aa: CASSIRPAGPTGELFF
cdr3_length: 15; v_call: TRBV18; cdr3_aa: CASSPGAGGNQPQHF
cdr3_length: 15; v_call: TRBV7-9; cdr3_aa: CASSLVVGTYNEQFF
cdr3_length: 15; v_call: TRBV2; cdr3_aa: CASTRGTGKRQPQHF
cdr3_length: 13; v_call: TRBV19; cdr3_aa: CASRPGTSYEQYF
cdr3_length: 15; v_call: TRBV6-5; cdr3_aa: CASRYLPGQIYEQYF
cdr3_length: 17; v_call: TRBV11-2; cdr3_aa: CASSRPTGNPSGNTIYF
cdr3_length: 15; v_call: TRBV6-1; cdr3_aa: CASGGMLSSGNTIYF
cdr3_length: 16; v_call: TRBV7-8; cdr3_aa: CASSLGRLAGTDTQYF
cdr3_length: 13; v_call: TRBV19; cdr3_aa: CASNGRGSQPQHF
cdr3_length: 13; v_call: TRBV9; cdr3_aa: CASSVGDGTEQYF
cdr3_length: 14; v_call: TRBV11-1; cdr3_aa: CASSPQRVKTEAFF
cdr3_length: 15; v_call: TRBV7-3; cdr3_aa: CASSSGLAGAGTQYF
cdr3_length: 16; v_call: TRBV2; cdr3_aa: CASRARLAGRQETQYF
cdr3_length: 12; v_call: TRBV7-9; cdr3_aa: CASSHQGRKAFF
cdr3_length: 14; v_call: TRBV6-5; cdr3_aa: CASSEGQGLYGYTF
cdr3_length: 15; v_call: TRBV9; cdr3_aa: CASSDGLARRNTIYF
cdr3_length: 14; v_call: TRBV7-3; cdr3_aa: CASKLASGADTQYF
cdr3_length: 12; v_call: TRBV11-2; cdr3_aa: CASTLQGETQYF
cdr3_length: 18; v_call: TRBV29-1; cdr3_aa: CSAMVGNSREKGVNEQFF
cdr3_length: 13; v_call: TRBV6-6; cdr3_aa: CASSYQTRATQYF
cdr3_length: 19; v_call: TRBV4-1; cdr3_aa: CASSHVGGRRLAGGGEQYF
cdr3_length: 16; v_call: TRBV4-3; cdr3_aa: CASSLPRGDRSTEAFF
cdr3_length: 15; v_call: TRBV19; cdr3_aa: CASSMTAVSSYEQYF
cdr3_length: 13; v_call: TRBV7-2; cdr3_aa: CASSLGSPDTQYF
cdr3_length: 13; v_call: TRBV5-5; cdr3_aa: CASSFRQGETQYF
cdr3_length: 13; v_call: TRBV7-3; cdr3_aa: CASSQGYQETQYF
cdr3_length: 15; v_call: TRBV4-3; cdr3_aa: CASSQAGSGNEKLFF
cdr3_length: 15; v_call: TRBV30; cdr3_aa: CAWSRGGPSYNEQFF
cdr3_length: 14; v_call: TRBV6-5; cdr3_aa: CASSRQGGNTEAFF
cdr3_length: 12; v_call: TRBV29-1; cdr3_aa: CSVAQGQETQYF
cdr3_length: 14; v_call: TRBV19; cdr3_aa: CASRTGPNREKLFF
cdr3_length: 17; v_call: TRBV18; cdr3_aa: CASSPRRTGGGDYGYTF
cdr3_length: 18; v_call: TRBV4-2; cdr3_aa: CASSRSSDRGMRDTEAFF
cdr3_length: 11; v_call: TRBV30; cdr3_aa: CAWNSKNIQYF
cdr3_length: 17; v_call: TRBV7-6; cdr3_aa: CASSFDASGSSYNEQFF
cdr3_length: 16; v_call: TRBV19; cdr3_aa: CASSPRGQVPGTEAFF
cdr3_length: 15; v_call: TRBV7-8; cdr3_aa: CASSLTIGQGAEAFF
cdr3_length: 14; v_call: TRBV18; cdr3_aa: CASSPRQDSYEQYF
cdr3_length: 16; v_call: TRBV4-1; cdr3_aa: CASSQEKTGTTGELFF
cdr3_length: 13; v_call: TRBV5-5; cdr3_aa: CASSRVGADEQYF
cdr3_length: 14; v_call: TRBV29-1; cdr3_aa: CSVEGGGKFNEQFF
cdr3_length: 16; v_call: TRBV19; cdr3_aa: CASSIGQRNRNTEAFF
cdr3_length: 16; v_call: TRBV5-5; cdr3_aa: CASSPTLAESLDTQYF
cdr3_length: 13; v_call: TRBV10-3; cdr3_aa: CAISESRDETQYF
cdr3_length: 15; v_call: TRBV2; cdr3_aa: CASSASPGQGTEQYF